The 25 T cell receptor beta chains given below trace back to one sample, sequenced in a study of metastatic and nonmetastatic thyroid tumors. Until they underwent thyroid surgery, no patient had received any treatment. TCRdb redid the clone calls on the PCR reads using MiXCR. The data show just over 30,000 clones, roughly 20% seen once. Specimen: blood. The receptors were sampled from a female donor with papillary thyroid cancer or a benign thyroid nodule (not recorded which). Some clones in this sample may be carry-over from other donors' samples.

As regards this clone: An end of the junction differs from the germline gene, which may be a read error. This chain uses TRBV11-2 with TRBJ1-6; D is uncertain. CDR1 is SGHAT, CDR2 FQNNGV, per germline. This CDR3 comprises 20 residues. The CDR3 region is CASSLIFSASLGTYNSPLHF. The CDR3 coding sequence is TGTGCTAGCAGCTTAATCTTTTCGGCCAGTCTAGGGACCTATAATTCACCCCTCCACTTT.

This clone was detected only a few times. The chain has TRBV5-1 and TRBJ2-1, with D perhaps matching TRBD1 (6 bases). Trimming removed 4 bases at V and 0 bases at J, with 17 bases between. There are 17 residues in the CDR3. The V gene's germline CDR1 is SGHRS and CDR2 YFSETQ. The DNA for the CDR3 is TGCGCCAGCAGCACCTTCCGGGACATTAGCTCCTACAATGAGCAGTTCTTC. It translates to CASSTFRDISSYNEQFF.

The chain combines TRBV9 with TRBJ2-7; 10 nucleotides align to TRBD1. Germline CDR1 reads SGDLS; CDR2 reads YYNGEE. V trimming: 0 bases; J trimming: 0 bases; junction bases outside the gene matches: 6. The CDR3 covers 17 residues. This CDR3 is CASSVGDGQGGSYEQYF. The DNA for the CDR3 is TGTGCCAGCAGCGTAGGGGATGGACAGGGGGGCTCCTACGAGCAGTACTTC.

This rearrangement joins TRBV19 to TRBJ2-7, with 8 bases that match TRBD2. Germline CDR1 LNHDA, CDR2 SQIVND (reference sequence). J gave up 2 bases and V 3 bases, and 15 bases lay outside the gene matches. The CDR3 length is 18 residues. CDR3 nucleotide sequence: TGTGCCAGTAGTATCACCCTCCGGGAGGGAAGAGGTGCCTACGAGCAGTACTTC. Translating gives CASSITLREGRGAYEQYF.

This clone was picked up many times. The gene calls are TRBV3-1 and TRBJ1-3; D perhaps matches TRBD1 (6 bases). V lost 4 bases, J lost 4 bases, and 11 bases lay in between. The CDR3 covers 14 residues. From germline, CDR1 is LGHDT and CDR2 YNNKEL (reference sequence). The CDR3 bases are TGTGCCAGCAGCCCCCGGGACATAGGAAACACCATATATTTT. It specifies CASSPRDIGNTIYF.

V gene TRBV28 combines with J gene TRBJ1-1; no definite D call. CDR3 length: 12 residues. The V gene's germline CDR1 is MDHEN and CDR2 SYDVKM. Trimming removed 6 bases from V and 0 bases from J, with 5 bases in between. The CDR3 sequence is CASRTLNTEAFF. The CDR3 DNA is TGTGCCAGCAGGACCCTGAACACTGAAGCTTTCTTT. Drawing the rest from reference TRBV28 and TRBJ1-1, the complete variable domain is DVKVTQSSRYLVKRTGEKVFLECVQDMDHENMFWYRQDPGLGLRLIYFSYDVKMKEKGDIPEGYSVSREKKERFSLILESASTNQTSMYLCASRTLNTEAFFGQGTRLTVV.

This clone was seen ten or more times. The CDR3 is CASRGSNQPQHF. The CDR3 DNA reads as TGTGCCAGCAGGGGTAGCAATCAGCCCCAGCATTTT. The chain uses TRBV6-2 or TRBV6-3 and TRBJ1-5; D is unclear. The germline CDR1 and CDR2 sequences are MNHEY and SVGEGT. This CDR3 has 12 residues. V lost 6 bases and J lost 0, with 3 bases in between.

This clone was recorded at least ten times. A much more abundant neighbour one base away suggests this may be a read error. This rearrangement joins TRBV6-1 to TRBJ1-1; the D gene is possibly TRBD1 (5 bases). Germline CDR1 MNHNS, CDR2 SASEGT. The CDR3 spans 11 residues. V was trimmed by 8 bases and J by 8 bases, leaving 12 bases between them. The CDR3 region has the DNA TGTGCCAGCGGACACAGCGCCGAAGCTTTCTTT. It is translated as CASGHSAEAFF.

In the case of this clone: Other DNA sequences of this sample code for an identical CDR3. The V and J genes are TRBV29-1 and TRBJ2-7, with D possibly matching TRBD2 (6 bases). Between the trimmed V and J ends, which lost 3 bases and 9 bases, there was a span of 21 bases. The germline CDR1 and CDR2 sequences are SQVTM and ANQGSEA. This CDR3 comprises 14 residues. CDR3 DNA: TGCAGCGTTGAGTTAATGAGTGGGGGGAATGGGCAGTACTTC. Protein product: CSVELMSGGNGQYF.

This clone was observed at least ten times. This sample also contains other DNA sequences that code for the same CDR3. The genes are TRBV20-1 and TRBJ2-7, with a weak D call TRBD1 (6 bases). V lost 0 bases to trimming and J lost 3 bases, with 12 bases between them. The CDR3 extends over 14 amino acids. Germline V gene lookup returns CDR1 DFQATT and CDR2 SNEGSKA (reference sequence). The CDR3: CSARDMGASYEQYF. As DNA, the CDR3 is TGCAGTGCTAGAGATATGGGGGCGAGCTACGAGCAGTACTTC.

This clone was seen only a few times. This sequence joins TRBV2 and TRBJ1-2; D gene ambiguous. The CDR3 covers 14 residues. Germline V gene lookup returns CDR1 SNHLY and CDR2 FYNNEI. V was shortened by 0 bases and J by 2 bases, with 7 bases between the two germline ends. The CDR3 DNA reads as TGTGCCAGCAGTGAAGCGGCCCGCAACTATGGCTACACCTTC. This gives the protein CASSEAARNYGYTF.

This clone has a single count. The chain uses TRBV7-2 and TRBJ1-2; no clear D. The germline V gene has CDR1 SGHTA and CDR2 FQGNSA. Trimming stripped 5 bases from V and 8 bases from J, with 18 bases between. CDR3 length: 14 amino acids. CDR3 nucleotides: TGTGCCAGCAGCCCTCAGGTTCCCATAGTCGGCTACACCTTC. Translating gives CASSPQVPIVGYTF.

This clone turned up a few times. The chain is built from TRBV10-3 and TRBJ2-7, with TRBD2 identical over 12 bases. In germline, CDR1 is ENHRY, CDR2 SYGVKD. The CDR3 has 15 residues. V was clipped by 5 bases and J by 3 bases; unmatched bases: 5. For the CDR3, the DNA is TGTGCCATCAGTTGGACTAGCGGGAAATACTACGAGCAGTACTTC. Translated: CAISWTSGKYYEQYF.

In this sample, this clone turned up a few times. V usage is TRBV30 and J usage is TRBJ2-1; tentative D call: TRBD1 (6 bases). The CDR3 covers 13 residues. CDR1 GTSNPN and CDR2 SVGIG come from the germline V gene (reference sequence). Trimming shortened V by 2 bases and J by 4 bases, and 9 bases separated the two germline ends. CDR3 bases: TGTGCCTGGAGTCAAGACAGGTACAATGAGCAGTTCTTC. Residues: CAWSQDRYNEQFF.

The chain recombines TRBV30 with TRBJ2-7, with unresolved D. The germline V gene has CDR1 GTSNPN and CDR2 SVGIG (reference sequence). The CDR3 spans 13 residues. V was trimmed by 2 bases and J by 3 bases, leaving 11 bases between them. The DNA for the CDR3 is TGTGCCTGGAGTATTCGGATGAGCTACGAGCAGTACTTC. Translation: CAWSIRMSYEQYF. Full variable domain (rest looked up from reference TRBV30 and TRBJ2-7): SQTIHQWPATLVQPVGSPLSLECTVEGTSNPNLYWYRQAAGRGLQLLFYSVGIGQISSEVPQNLSASRPQDRQFILSSKKLLLSDSGFYLCAWSIRMSYEQYFGPGTRLTVT.

This chain uses TRBV7-2 with TRBJ1-2, with 9 bases identical to TRBD1. The CDR3 runs to 15 residues. V dropped 1 base and J dropped 8; count of bases not matched to a gene: 8. Germline CDR1 SGHTA, CDR2 FQGNSA. The CDR3 nucleotides read TGTGCCAGCAGCTTAGACTGGACAGGGGCTCGGGGCTACACCTTC. Translation: CASSLDWTGARGYTF.

This clone was seen at least ten times. The chain combines TRBV18 with TRBJ2-3, with unresolved D. In germline, CDR1 is KGHSH, CDR2 LQKENI. CDR3 length equals 15 residues. Trimming pared 2 bases from V and 1 base from J, leaving 10 bases between. The chain's CDR3 is CASSPNPSGTDTQYF. The CDR3 nucleotides read TGTGCCAGCTCACCAAACCCCAGTGGCACAGATACGCAGTATTTT.

This clone has a count of ten or more. The V call is TRBV3-1, the J call TRBJ2-2; 8 bases align to TRBD2. The CDR3 contains 14 residues. CDR1 and CDR2 (germline): LGHDT, YNNKEL (reference sequence). Losses at the gene ends were 4 bases for V and 4 bases for J; bases not matched to a gene: 2. CDR3 DNA sequence: TGTGCCAGCAGCCGACTAGCGTCCACCGGGGAGCTGTTTTTT. Residues: CASSRLASTGELFF.

This clone was picked up many times. V and J are TRBV7-9 and TRBJ1-1; D is unresolved. The CDR3 runs to 13 residues. Germline loops: CDR1 SEHNR, CDR2 FQNEAQ (reference sequence). V was trimmed by 2 bases and J by 8 bases, leaving 12 bases between them. CDR3 bases: TGTGCCAGCAGCTTACAATACTTGCCGGAAGCTTTCTTT. It yields the protein CASSLQYLPEAFF.

This clone was seen at least ten times. The gene calls are TRBV25-1 and TRBJ2-7; weak D call: TRBD2 (5 bases). Germline CDR1 is MGHDK and CDR2 is SYGVNS. The length of the CDR3 is 16 residues. V lost 2 bases and J 6 bases, leaving 20 bases between the germline ends. Here the CDR3 reads CASSEPPDGGGLEQYF. CDR3 bases: TGTGCCAGCAGTGAACCCCCTGACGGCGGCGGGCTCGAGCAGTACTTC.

This clone has a handful of counts. The J gene is TRBJ1-5, the V gene TRBV12-3 or TRBV12-4, with D maybe TRBD1 (6 bases). V lost 5 bases to trimming and J lost 6 bases, with 11 bases between them. The CDR3 totals 13 residues. CDR3 sequence reads: CASSTGMGQPQHF. In nucleotides, the CDR3 is TGTGCCAGCAGTACAGGGATGGGTCAGCCCCAGCATTTT.

Ten or more counts support this clone. A much larger clone differs by one base, so this may be a read error. V usage is TRBV12-3 or TRBV12-4 and J usage is TRBJ2-7, with no clear D. The CDR3 has 13 amino acids. V shed 3 bases and J shed 1 base, with 7 bases lying between them. In nucleotides, the CDR3 is TGTGCCAGCAGTTTTGGCGGATCCTACGAGCAGTACTTC. Translated, it gives CASSFGGSYEQYF.

This clone was found many times. The chain links TRBV6-1 to TRBJ2-5; D is uncertain. The ends were cut back, 6 bases at V and 4 bases at J, with 6 bases in the middle. In germline, CDR1 is MNHNS, CDR2 SASEGT. The CDR3 runs to 11 residues. CDR3 nucleotide sequence: TGTGCCAGCAGCCCAGGAGAGACCCAGTACTTC. This sequence encodes CASSPGETQYF.

This clone was counted many times. The CDR3 loop reads CASSHGPPLESNQPQHF. Here the CDR3 DNA reads TGTGCCAGCAGTCACGGACCACCCTTAGAGAGCAATCAGCCCCAGCATTTT. The V call is TRBV6-1, the J call TRBJ1-5; D not certain. Germline CDR1 MNHNS, CDR2 SASEGT. The CDR3 is 17 amino acids. V lost 5 bases and J lost 1, with 18 bases in between.

The chain combines TRBV12-3 or TRBV12-4 with TRBJ2-3; 10 bases map to TRBD2. The CDR3 is 15 amino acids. With V trimmed by 6 bases and J by 1 base, 4 bases remained unmatched. CDR3: CASRLSGGGTDTQYF. In DNA form, the CDR3 reads TGTGCCAGCAGACTGAGCGGGGGGGGCACAGATACGCAGTATTTT.